Shown below are 3 T cell receptor beta chains from a single sample sequenced in a study of T cells in narcolepsy. The table came from immunoSEQ multiplex PCR; TCRdb's copy has only in-frame clones and leaves some out. The table has about 40,000 clones, approximately 85% seen once. Sequencing was carried out using CD45RA- memory CD4+ T cells from PBMCs. Receptor source: a human donor with narcolepsy.

This chain connects TRBV7-2 to TRBJ1-5, with 8 bases that match TRBD1. The CDR3 spans 15 residues. The germline V gene encodes CDR1 SGHTA and CDR2 FQGNSA. V was pared by 5 bases and J by 6 bases, with 9 bases of the junction left unmatched. Here the CDR3 reads CASSPGQGYSQPQHF. The DNA of the CDR3 is TGTGCCAGCAGCCCAGGACAGGGTTACTCTCAGCCCCAGCATTTT. The full variable domain, completed using reference TRBV7-2 and TRBJ1-5, is GAGVSQSPSNKVTEKGKDVELRCDPISGHTALYWYRQSLGQGLEFLIYFQGNSAPDKSGLPSDRFSAERTGGSVSTLTIQRTQQEDSAVYLCASSPGQGYSQPQHFGDGTRLSIL.

The chain employs TRBV6-6 and TRBJ2-5, with unresolved D. Trimming removed 2 bases at V and 7 bases at J, with 11 bases between. The CDR3 has 13 residues. CDR1 and CDR2 (germline): MNHNY, SVGAGI (reference sequence). CDR3 amino acids: CASSYGHPGTQYF. CDR3 DNA: TGTGCCAGCAGTTACGGTCACCCTGGGACCCAGTACTTC.

The chain uses TRBV10-3 and TRBJ2-7, with 11 bases identical to TRBD1. CDR1 and CDR2 (germline): ENHRY, SYGVKD. With V trimmed by 7 bases and J by 6 bases, 5 bases remained unmatched. The CDR3 has 13 residues. The DNA of the CDR3 is TGTGCCATCATCCCGGACAGGGGGCCCGAGCAGTACTTC. Residues: CAIIPDRGPEQYF.